This TCR beta chain emerged from a study of identical twins (dated by TCRdb to the mid-2010s). Regarding the complete study: TCR alpha and beta repertoires from monozygotic twins, unrelated adults of various ages and cord blood were deep-sequenced to test whether fetal clonotypes persist. To rule out contamination, replicate twin experiments were performed at different times with different library preparation protocols.

In regard to this clonotype: Its antigen remains unidentified. Within one base of it there is no much larger clone, and no base qualities were kept.

Only healthy Caucasian donors were included. Counted from cysteine to phenylalanine, this CDR3 has 18 amino acids. Only CDR3 DNA remains: 54 bases, in frame from the first base. Here V drops 1 base and J drops 1 base, and the junction holds 12 bases not matched to any gene. For CDR1 and CDR2, the germline V gene lists SGHRS and YFSETQ. What the research found in general, with its limitations: Conclusions relied on cross-sectional statistical analysis, since the same donors could not be followed over many years. Excess twin sharing in beta out-of-frame sequences was weaker because fewer shared sequences lowered the signal-to-noise ratio. Compared with coincidental sharing between unrelated individuals, out-of-frame TCR alpha sequences shared between twins had an excess of sequences with low generation probability. Out-of-frame TCR alpha sharing in monozygotic twins was systematically underestimated by recombination models, whereas sharing between unrelated individuals was in agreement with the recombination models. Invariant T cells such as MAIT and iNKT could partly confound zero-insertion analyses, though diverse VJ usage argued against this for most clonotypes. Fewer insertions were carried by abundant cord blood beta clonotypes; a weaker similar trend was observed in young adult naive repertoires, while no such trend was observed in memory repertoires.

Library creation used 5' RACE. Instrument used: Illumina HiSeq 2000. A universal primer binding site was introduced by template switching, and a unique molecular identifier was present in the final cDNA, enabling accurate counting of TCR cDNA molecules. First-strand cDNA for TCR alpha and beta chains was synthesized from specific primers in the conserved constant-segment region. Each cDNA library was double barcoded, with a SMART-Mk sample barcode plus Illumina barcodes, to control for contamination. TruSeq adapter sequences along with Illumina sample barcodes were introduced in two successive PCR steps. The TCR alpha and beta cDNA libraries were sequenced on the Illumina HiSeq platform using custom primers. As for how the authors treated the data: Raw reads were processed with MiGEC to extract unique molecular identifiers, and MiXCR was used to determine CDR3 positions. Recombination models were inferred per individual with the repgenHMM and IGoR tools using an EM algorithm. Shared clonotype analysis was performed with the tcR package in R, normalizing sharing by the product of cloneset sizes. To study raw recombination free of thymic and clonal selection effects, out-of-frame nonproductive sequences were analyzed. TCRdb trimmed public reads at Q25 via fastp, called clones via MiXCR and kept in-frame beta chains. Rows with one shared CDR3 protein collapse into an entry with the most common genes and DNA. What appears here as the V and J calls and clone size reflects TCRdb's work, not the paper's. This sample has 1.5 million or so distinct CDR3 sequences in its table, and around 29% of those were observed once. More than 0.25% of the sample comes from the top ten.

The sequencing sample was made of cord blood. The chain links TRBV5-1 with TRBJ1-1; the central 8 bases match TRBD1. The receptor was isolated from a newborn girl in good health. CDR3 region: CASSLYGQGSGTNTEAFF. DNA sequence: TGCGCCAGCAGCTTGTATGGACAGGGTTCGGGGACGAACACTGAAGCTTTCTTT.